The 20 T cell receptor beta chains below all came from one sample that was sequenced in a study of blood T cell repertoires in COVID-19. Using immunoSEQ multiplex PCR, the repertoire was profiled, and TCRdb retains in-frame clones only, with some absent. The data contain 400,000 to 500,000 clones, around nine tenths of them singletons. The sequencing sample was made of PBMCs or T cells enriched from blood (not recorded which). The receptors here all came from a woman under 30 who had been exposed to COVID-19.

In its sample, this clone was seen once. The V and J genes are TRBV6-5 and TRBJ2-1; 12 bases are a match to TRBD2. The V segment lost 7 bases and the J segment 3 bases; nucleotides outside the gene matches: 4. CDR3 length equals 15 residues. Per germline, CDR1 MNHEY and CDR2 SVGAGI. The CDR3 reads CASTRLAGVYNEQFF. CDR3 coding DNA: TGTGCCAGCACCCGACTAGCGGGAGTCTACAATGAGCAGTTCTTC.

The chain carries TRBV12-3 or TRBV12-4 and TRBJ2-1; a possible D gene is TRBD1 (6 bases). This CDR3 has 13 amino acids. Trimming pared 6 bases from V and 8 bases from J, leaving 14 bases between. The CDR3 sequence: CASRRDRLDEQFF. In nucleotides, the CDR3 is TGTGCCAGCAGGCGCGACAGGCTCGATGAGCAGTTCTTC.

The CDR3 nucleotides read TGTGCCAGCAGTTACCAGGTTGCCGGGGAGCTGTTTTTT. This sequence encodes CASSYQVAGELFF. The chain employs TRBV6-2 or TRBV6-3 and TRBJ2-2; no reliable D call. This CDR3 is built from 13 residues. Trimming left V 2 bases short and J 6 bases short, with 7 bases between. From germline, CDR1 is MNHEY and CDR2 SVGEGT.

The CDR3: CASSLAGVSGNTIYF. The CDR3 nucleotides are TGTGCCAGCAGCTTGGCCGGAGTCTCTGGAAACACCATATATTTT. The chain joins TRBV5-6 to TRBJ1-3; D gene uncertain. V was cut by 0 bases and J by 0 bases, with 7 bases left in between. The V gene's germline CDR1 is SGHDT and CDR2 YYEEEE. The CDR3 length is 15 residues.

This sequence joins TRBV7-6 and TRBJ2-3, with 9 bases aligning to TRBD1. This CDR3 contains 16 residues. Trimming took 5 bases from V and 4 from J; bases not matched to a gene: 10. Germline CDR1 reads SGHVS; CDR2 reads FNYEAQ. The CDR3 nucleotides read TGTGCCAGCAGCCCCAGACAGGGGGTTAACGCAGATACGCAGTATTTT. Its protein is CASSPRQGVNADTQYF.

The rearrangement joins TRBV9 to TRBJ2-3; TRBD2 aligns across 10 bases. Germline V gene sequence: CDR1 SGDLS, CDR2 YYNGEE. The CDR3 is 15 amino acids. Trimming at V came to 1 base and at J to 4 bases, leaving 3 bases not matched to a gene. The CDR3 DNA sequence: TGTGCCAGCAGCGTAAGCGGGGGGGCATCAGATACGCAGTATTTT. It encodes CASSVSGGASDTQYF.

This clone was counted once. DNA for the CDR3: TGTGCCAGCAGCTTAGGGACAGTCTCTGGAAACACCATATATTTT. This codes for CASSLGTVSGNTIYF. The chain couples TRBV7-2 to TRBJ1-3; D may be TRBD1 (6 bases). Between the trimmed V and J ends, which lost 1 base and 0 bases, there was a span of 7 bases. The CDR3 covers 15 residues. Per germline, CDR1 SGHTA and CDR2 FQGNSA.

The chain is built from TRBV11-2 and TRBJ2-1; 10 bases are a match to TRBD2. Trimming removed 5 bases from V and 7 bases from J; junction bases left unmatched: 14. Germline assignment: CDR1 SGHAT and CDR2 FQNNGV. The CDR3 is 17 residues long. Here the CDR3 DNA reads TGTGCCAGCAGCGCGCCGGGCGGGCTAGCGGGAGTAAATGAGCAGTTCTTC. Translating gives CASSAPGGLAGVNEQFF.

The rearrangement joins TRBV11-2 to TRBJ2-3; TRBD2 matches at 7 bases. Germline V gives CDR1 SGHAT, CDR2 FQNNGV. This CDR3 region has 15 residues. V lost 4 bases to trimming and J lost 2 bases; unmatched junction nucleotides: 6. DNA for the CDR3: TGTGCCAGCAGCTCCCAGCGGGGTGACACAGATACGCAGTATTTT. This gives the protein CASSSQRGDTDTQYF.

The CDR3 sequence is CASSFRDGDTQYF. The CDR3 nucleotides read TGTGCCAGCAGCTTTCGGGATGGGGATACGCAGTATTTT. V gene TRBV7-2 combines with J gene TRBJ2-3; weak D call: TRBD2 (5 bases). This CDR3 contains 13 residues. Germline V CDR1 and CDR2: SGHTA, FQGNSA. Trimming stripped 3 bases from V and 6 bases from J, with 10 bases between. The whole variable domain, remainder taken from reference TRBV7-2 and TRBJ2-3, is GAGVSQSPSNKVTEKGKDVELRCDPISGHTALYWYRQSLGQGLEFLIYFQGNSAPDKSGLPSDRFSAERTGGSVSTLTIQRTQQEDSAVYLCASSFRDGDTQYFGPGTRLTVL.

The J gene is TRBJ2-7, the V gene TRBV20-1; D uncertain. Looked up from germline, CDR1 is DFQATT and CDR2 is SNEGSKA (reference sequence). With 6 bases removed from V and 10 bases from J, the gap between germline ends came to 16 bases. The CDR3 loop spans 11 amino acids. The CDR3 DNA follows: TGCAGTGCCACAAAATCAGGTGTACAGTACTTC. Its translation is CSATKSGVQYF.

J is TRBJ1-1 and V is TRBV7-2; the D gene is possibly TRBD1 (5 bases). Germline V CDR1 and CDR2: SGHTA, FQGNSA. Trimming took off 1 base at V and 6 bases at J, with 12 bases between the two ends. The CDR3 spans 14 residues. CDR3 DNA sequence: TGTGCCAGCAGCTTAGGGTTTTCAGGGTCTGAAGCTTTCTTT. Protein sequence: CASSLGFSGSEAFF. Complete variable domain (other parts from reference TRBV7-2 and TRBJ1-1): GAGVSQSPSNKVTEKGKDVELRCDPISGHTALYWYRQSLGQGLEFLIYFQGNSAPDKSGLPSDRFSAERTGGSVSTLTIQRTQQEDSAVYLCASSLGFSGSEAFFGQGTRLTVV.

This clone was seen only a few times. The chain joins TRBV30 to TRBJ1-1; 9 bases map to TRBD1. The junction had 10 bases not matched to a gene; V was cut back by 2 bases and J by 6 bases. Germline V CDR1 and CDR2: GTSNPN, SVGIG (reference sequence). The CDR3 covers 15 residues. The CDR3 sequence: CAWSITGTGTSEAFF. DNA for the CDR3: TGTGCCTGGAGTATCACCGGGACAGGGACCTCTGAAGCTTTCTTT.

This clone showed up just once. This chain links TRBV19 with TRBJ2-4; 10 bases match TRBD1. The CDR3 sequence is 18 residues long. Per germline, CDR1 LNHDA and CDR2 SQIVND (reference sequence). Trimming cost V 3 bases and J 0 bases; bases outside gene matches: 8. CDR3: CASSIIDRGLPAKNIQYF. CDR3 DNA: TGTGCCAGTAGTATTATAGACAGGGGGCTTCCAGCCAAAAACATTCAGTACTTC.

This chain joins TRBV30 and TRBJ1-6; TRBD1 is a possible D gene (5 bases). Germline V gene sequence: CDR1 GTSNPN, CDR2 SVGIG (reference sequence). The CDR3 is made up of 12 amino acids. Trimming cost V 4 bases and J 10 bases, with 11 bases left between them. The CDR3 loop is CAWNGGRSPLHF. CDR3 coding DNA: TGTGCCTGGAACGGGGGACGGTCACCCCTCCACTTT.

V usage is TRBV6-5 and J usage is TRBJ2-7, with a possible D match to TRBD1 (6 bases). This CDR3 is built from 14 residues. Trimming left V 5 bases short and J 5 bases short, with 16 bases between. Germline CDR1 and CDR2: MNHEY and SVGAGI. This CDR3 reads CASSPPGHFDEQYF. The CDR3 nucleotides read TGTGCCAGCAGTCCCCCGGGACACTTCGACGAGCAGTACTTC.

The chain links TRBV9 to TRBJ2-5, with a tentative D call TRBD2 (6 bases). Looked up from germline, CDR1 is SGDLS and CDR2 is YYNGEE. Trimming removed 4 bases from V and 4 bases from J, with 14 bases in between. The CDR3 is made up of 14 amino acids. The CDR3 DNA is TGTGCCAGCAGCCGAGTTGGGGGAGGAGAGACCCAGTACTTC. It encodes CASSRVGGGETQYF.

V and J are TRBV5-5 and TRBJ1-2; D is possibly TRBD1 (6 bases). Germline CDR1 reads SGHKS; CDR2 reads YYEKEE (reference sequence). The CDR3 has 14 residues. Trimming removed 3 bases at V and 6 bases at J, with 15 bases between. For the CDR3, the DNA is TGTGCCAGCAGCTACCATACAGGGTATGATGGCTACACCTTC. Amino acid sequence: CASSYHTGYDGYTF.

This clone was seen once. V is TRBV13 and J is TRBJ1-6; the D is unclear. This CDR3 has 17 amino acids. Between the trimmed V and J ends, which lost 2 bases and 10 bases, there was a span of 21 bases. Germline V gives CDR1 PRHDT, CDR2 FYEKMQ (reference sequence). The CDR3 DNA reads as TGTGCCAGCAGCTTAACGGCCTATAGCGTTTTCGGGTCACCCCTCCACTTT. It is translated as CASSLTAYSVFGSPLHF.

The chain employs TRBV5-8 and TRBJ2-2; D is unclear. Trimming removed 0 bases at V and 1 base at J, with 7 bases between. CDR1 and CDR2 from the germline V gene are SGHTS and YDEGEE. The CDR3 loop spans 15 amino acids. The CDR3 loop is CASSLAWQNTGELFF. The CDR3 region has the DNA TGTGCCAGCAGCTTGGCCTGGCAGAACACCGGGGAGCTGTTTTTT.